A single sample gave rise to the 30 T cell receptor beta chains below, sequenced in a study of regulatory T cells in long-lasting Graves disease. Time point specified: persistent/refractory GD, antithyroid drugs over 5 years with positive TRAb. PBMCs were the source of the RNA used for TCR sequencing. The authors built TCR beta libraries using iRepertoire HTBI primers and Arm-PCR of CDR3 regions. Using its own MiXCR run on the multiplex PCR reads, TCRdb lists one record per CDR3 protein. This sample has about 310,000 distinct CDR3 sequences; 20% to 25% occur once, and the top ten carry around 50%. The sequences come from peripheral blood mononuclear cells (PBMCs), collected when the disease was refractory, from a patient treated with antithyroid drugs. The receptor source for this set is a female donor with Graves disease.

This clonotype was seen a few times. V and J are TRBV29-1 and TRBJ2-7, with 8 bases lining up with TRBD2. The junction had 5 bases not matched to a gene; V was cut back by 4 bases and J by 3 bases. Germline CDR1 SQVTM, CDR2 ANQGSEA. This CDR3 comprises 13 residues. The CDR3 here is CSVVVAGNYEQYF. In DNA, the CDR3 is TGCAGCGTTGTGGTAGCGGGGAACTACGAGCAGTACTTC.

The chain has TRBV7-8 and TRBJ2-1; D might be TRBD2 (5 bases). Per the germline V gene, CDR1 is SGHVS and CDR2 is FQNEAQ. V lost 2 bases and J 0 bases, leaving 5 bases between the germline ends. There are 14 residues in the CDR3. This CDR3 is CASSLTSSYNEQFF. Written as DNA, the CDR3 is TGTGCCAGCAGCTTAACTAGCTCCTACAATGAGCAGTTCTTC.

The sample holds a few counts of this clonotype. The V call is TRBV6-1, the J call TRBJ1-2, with 9 positions matching TRBD1. Germline assignment: CDR1 MNHNS and CDR2 SASEGT. The CDR3 has 15 residues. The junction had 11 bases not matched to a gene; V was cut back by 6 bases and J by 6 bases. The CDR3: CASRTRDREWDGYTF. The CDR3 bases are TGTGCCAGCAGGACAAGGGACAGGGAATGGGATGGCTACACCTTC.

The chain is built from TRBV9 and TRBJ2-7; D uncertain. There are 16 residues in the CDR3. The V end lost 3 bases, the J end lost 4 bases, and 20 bases lay between the germline ends. In germline, CDR1 is SGDLS, CDR2 YYNGEE. CDR3 sequence reads: CASSDIEDGAWYEQYF. CDR3 bases: TGTGCCAGCAGCGACATAGAGGACGGTGCGTGGTACGAGCAGTACTTC.

The chain joins TRBV6-9 to TRBJ2-6; TRBD1 aligns across 8 bases. CDR1 and CDR2 from the germline V gene are MNHGY and SVAAGI. CDR3 length equals 14 residues. After removal of 4 bases from V and 4 bases from J, the junction contained 0 bases not matched to a gene. The CDR3 loop is CASSSGGGANVLTF. CDR3 DNA sequence: TGTGCCAGCAGTTCAGGGGGCGGGGCCAACGTCCTGACTTTC.

This clonotype was seen only a few times. This chain joins TRBV19 and TRBJ1-2, with a tentative D call TRBD1 (6 bases). With 5 bases removed from V and 8 bases from J, the gap between germline ends came to 21 bases. CDR1 is LNHDA, CDR2 SQIVND, per germline (reference sequence). CDR3 length: 15 amino acids. The CDR3 spells CASSETGSRGGGYTF. The DNA for the CDR3 is TGTGCCAGTAGTGAGACAGGCTCCCGAGGAGGGGGCTACACCTTC.

This clonotype showed up many times. The J gene is TRBJ2-7, the V gene TRBV10-3, with D perhaps matching TRBD2 (5 bases). The length of the CDR3 is 13 residues. V gave up 4 bases and J gave up 0 bases, with 7 bases separating them. Germline assignment: CDR1 ENHRY and CDR2 SYGVKD. The CDR3 nucleotides are TGTGCCATCAGTGTGGGGAGCTCCTACGAGCAGTACTTC. It is translated as CAISVGSSYEQYF.

The sample holds many counts of this clonotype. J is TRBJ2-2 and V is TRBV2; tentatively, D is TRBD2 (6 bases). Trimming cost V 8 bases and J 1 base, with 11 bases left between them. This CDR3 comprises 14 residues. Germline CDR1 reads SNHLY; CDR2 reads FYNNEI. The CDR3 is CASRDWLNTGELFF. In nucleotides, the CDR3 is TGTGCCAGCCGGGACTGGCTGAACACCGGGGAGCTGTTTTTT. The full variable domain, completed using reference TRBV2 and TRBJ2-2, is EPEVTQTPSHQVTQMGQEVILRCVPISNHLYFYWYRQILGQKVEFLVSFYNNEISEKSEIFDDQFSVERPDGSNFTLKIRSTKLEDSAMYFCASRDWLNTGELFFGEGSRLTVL.

The rearrangement joins TRBV28 to TRBJ1-1, with D maybe TRBD1 (6 bases). The CDR3 runs to 14 residues. Trimming took 5 bases from V and 5 from J, leaving 15 bases between them. The germline V gene encodes CDR1 MDHEN and CDR2 SYDVKM. The CDR3 nucleotides are TGTGCCAGCAGTACCGGGACACCAACGACTGAAGCTTTCTTT. Translation gives CASSTGTPTTEAFF.

At least ten counts were recorded for this clonotype. This chain connects TRBV29-1 to TRBJ1-2; the D is unclear. Germline V gene lookup returns CDR1 SQVTM and CDR2 ANQGSEA. Trimming left V 0 bases short and J 4 bases short, with 9 bases between. This CDR3 is 13 amino acids long. The CDR3 DNA follows: TGCAGCGTTGAAGAGGGCGCGGTCTATGGCTACACCTTC. Amino acid sequence: CSVEEGAVYGYTF.

This chain joins TRBV7-2 and TRBJ2-2; 10 bases match TRBD2. The CDR3 runs to 16 residues. Germline V lookup: CDR1 SGHTA, CDR2 FQGNSA. The ends lost 5 bases at V and 6 bases at J; junction bases unmatched: 9. CDR3 loop: CASSPSGLAGAGELFF. The CDR3 DNA is TGTGCCAGCAGCCCATCCGGCCTAGCGGGAGCCGGGGAGCTGTTTTTT.

This clonotype turned up a few times. V gene TRBV6-1 combines with J gene TRBJ2-7; D is possibly TRBD2 (5 bases). V gave up 7 bases and J gave up 0 bases, with 7 bases separating them. Looked up from germline, CDR1 is MNHNS and CDR2 is SASEGT. This CDR3 is built from 12 residues. DNA for the CDR3: TGTGCCAGCACGGAGGCCTCCTACGAGCAGTACTTC. It codes for CASTEASYEQYF.

The CDR3 sequence: CASSLWDRVPGNTIYF. CDR3 nucleotide sequence: TGTGCCAGCAGTTTATGGGACAGGGTGCCTGGAAACACCATATATTTT. The V gene is TRBV12-3 or TRBV12-4, the J gene TRBJ1-3; 9 positions match TRBD1. Trimming at V came to 2 bases and at J to 2 bases, leaving 4 bases not matched to a gene. This CDR3 contains 16 residues.

The gene calls are TRBV3-1 and TRBJ2-1, with 8 bases aligning to TRBD2. CDR1 and CDR2 (germline): LGHDT, YNNKEL (reference sequence). This CDR3 has 17 residues. The V segment lost 5 bases and the J segment 10 bases; nucleotides outside the gene matches: 19. The CDR3 sequence is CASSSYPGLPGGGEQFF. The DNA for the CDR3 is TGTGCCAGCAGCTCGTACCCCGGACTTCCCGGGGGGGGAGAGCAGTTCTTC.

This rearrangement joins TRBV18 to TRBJ2-6; the match to TRBD1 covers 8 bases. J was trimmed by 1 base and V by 2 bases; bases with no gene match: 7. The CDR3 sequence is 18 residues long. Germline loops: CDR1 KGHSH, CDR2 LQKENI. CDR3 residues: CASSPGQGAMSGANVLTF. For the CDR3, the DNA is TGTGCCAGCTCACCAGGGCAGGGGGCGATGTCTGGGGCCAACGTCCTGACTTTC.

This clonotype was detected only a few times. The chain employs TRBV5-1 and TRBJ1-1; maybe TRBD1 (6 bases). The V gene lost 1 base and the J gene lost 6 bases, with 13 bases spanning the gap. This CDR3 is 14 amino acids long. Looked up from germline, CDR1 is SGHRS and CDR2 is YFSETQ. This CDR3 reads CASSLKGVGSEAFF. The DNA for the CDR3 is TGCGCCAGCAGCTTGAAGGGGGTCGGTTCTGAAGCTTTCTTT.

This clonotype has a count of ten or more. The chain uses TRBV11-2 and TRBJ2-7, with 9 bases matching TRBD2. The CDR3 is 14 residues long. V lost 3 bases and J lost 4; bases outside the gene matches: 4. Germline V CDR1 and CDR2: SGHAT, FQNNGV. CDR3 sequence (DNA): TGTGCCAGCAGCTTTGATAGCGGGAGTTACGAGCAGTACTTC. It codes for CASSFDSGSYEQYF.

This clonotype was detected only a few times. This chain uses TRBV5-1 with TRBJ1-3; possibly TRBD1 for D (6 bases). This CDR3 spans 16 amino acids. CDR1 is SGHRS and CDR2 is YFSETQ in the germline V gene. The V and J ends lost 2 bases and 6 bases respectively, with 18 bases between them. The CDR3 spells CASSFAGTGFENTIYF. In DNA, the CDR3 is TGCGCCAGCAGCTTTGCCGGAACAGGGTTCGAAAACACCATATATTTT. Full variable domain (outside the CDR3, taken from reference TRBV5-1 and TRBJ1-3): KAGVTQTPRYLIKTRGQQVTLSCSPISGHRSVSWYQQTPGQGLQFLFEYFSETQRNKGNFPGRFSGRQFSNSRSEMNVSTLELGDSALYLCASSFAGTGFENTIYFGEGSWLTVV.

This chain's CDR3 is CATSRVRGVGYGYTF. CDR3 nucleotide sequence: TGTGCCACCAGCAGAGTGAGGGGAGTCGGCTATGGCTACACCTTC. The chain links TRBV15 to TRBJ1-2; D might be TRBD1 (5 bases). V lost 1 base to trimming and J lost 4 bases, with 13 bases between them. Germline V gene sequence: CDR1 LNHNV, CDR2 YYDKDF (reference sequence). The CDR3 has 15 amino acids.

This sequence joins TRBV4-2 and TRBJ2-2, with 11 bases lining up with TRBD2. V lost 4 bases and J lost 2; bases outside the gene matches: 6. Germline-derived CDR1 and CDR2 are LGHNA and YNFKEQ. This CDR3 is built from 17 residues. The CDR3 spells CASSPTGLAENTGELFF. The CDR3 bases are TGTGCCAGCAGCCCAACGGGACTAGCGGAAAACACCGGGGAGCTGTTTTTT.

This chain links TRBV7-9 with TRBJ2-7, with 7 positions matching TRBD1. This CDR3 has 12 amino acids. With V trimmed by 8 bases and J by 5 bases, 6 bases remained unmatched. Looked up from germline, CDR1 is SEHNR and CDR2 is FQNEAQ (reference sequence). The CDR3 reads CASGDRENEQYF. Written as DNA, the CDR3 is TGTGCCAGCGGTGACAGGGAGAACGAGCAGTACTTC. Combining the CDR3 with reference TRBV7-9 and TRBJ2-7 gives the whole variable domain DTGVSQNPRHKITKRGQNVTFRCDPISEHNRLYWYRQTLGQGPEFLTYFQNEAQLEKSRLLSDRFSAERPKGSFSTLEIQRTEQGDSAMYLCASGDRENEQYFGPGTRLTVT.

This CDR3 reads CASSLGPGIVTKETQYF. CDR3 DNA sequence: TGTGCCAGCAGCTTAGGGCCGGGGATTGTTACTAAGGAGACCCAGTACTTC. V gene TRBV7-9 combines with J gene TRBJ2-5, with D perhaps TRBD2 (5 bases). CDR3 length: 17 amino acids. Trimming took 1 base from V and 5 from J, leaving 20 bases between them. Germline V gene sequence: CDR1 SEHNR, CDR2 FQNEAQ (reference sequence).

The gene calls are TRBV7-9 and TRBJ2-5; 11 nucleotides line up with TRBD1. The trim removed 4 bases at V and 7 bases at J, leaving 8 bases unmatched. Germline-derived CDR1 and CDR2 are SEHNR and FQNEAQ (reference sequence). The CDR3 consists of 15 residues. Here the CDR3 DNA reads TGTGCCAGCAGCTCGGACAGGGGGCCCGCATGGACCCAGTACTTC. Its translation is CASSSDRGPAWTQYF. Filled out from reference TRBV7-9 and TRBJ2-5, the complete variable domain reads DTGVSQNPRHKITKRGQNVTFRCDPISEHNRLYWYRQTLGQGPEFLTYFQNEAQLEKSRLLSDRFSAERPKGSFSTLEIQRTEQGDSAMYLCASSSDRGPAWTQYFGPGTRLLVL.

This clonotype was picked up many times. The gene calls are TRBV27 and TRBJ1-4; D is undetermined. Trimming shortened V by 2 bases and J by 10 bases, and 8 bases separated the two germline ends. Germline CDR1 is MNHEY and CDR2 is SMNVEV (reference sequence). The CDR3 sequence is 12 residues long. CDR3 sequence: CASSLISGKLFF. The CDR3 nucleotides are TGTGCCAGCAGTTTAATCTCCGGAAAACTGTTTTTT.

This chain uses TRBV19 with TRBJ1-2, with a tentative D call TRBD1 (5 bases). The V end lost 3 bases, the J end lost 0 bases, and 8 bases lay between the germline ends. The CDR3 consists of 14 residues. CDR1 is LNHDA and CDR2 is SQIVND in the germline V gene (reference sequence). The CDR3 sequence is CASSMRQTNYGYTF. CDR3 in DNA: TGTGCCAGTAGTATGAGACAGACTAACTATGGCTACACCTTC.

The V gene is TRBV20-1, the J gene TRBJ2-7, with 9 bases matching TRBD2. CDR3 length: 14 amino acids. The V and J ends lost 3 bases and 3 bases, in that order; junction bases with no gene match: 6. Germline V gene sequence: CDR1 DFQATT, CDR2 SNEGSKA (reference sequence). The CDR3 sequence: CSASLAGNFYEQYF. CDR3 bases: TGCAGTGCTAGTCTAGCGGGAAATTTCTACGAGCAGTACTTC.

This clonotype was detected ten times or more. The chain couples TRBV7-9 to TRBJ2-2; D gene uncertain. Germline lookup yields CDR1 SEHNR and CDR2 FQNEAQ (reference sequence). This CDR3 comprises 14 residues. Trimming stripped 1 base from V and 1 base from J, with 4 bases between. CDR3 coding DNA: TGTGCCAGCAGCTTAGAAAGGAACACCGGGGAGCTGTTTTTT. This sequence encodes CASSLERNTGELFF.

The V call is TRBV10-3, the J call TRBJ2-7; D tentatively reads TRBD1 or TRBD2 (5 bases each). The CDR3 has 17 amino acids. Germline CDR1 is ENHRY and CDR2 is SYGVKD. Trimming stripped 3 bases from V and 0 bases from J, with 18 bases between. CDR3 residues: CAISDPHGASSSYEQYF. The CDR3, as DNA: TGTGCCATCAGTGACCCCCACGGGGCATCGAGCTCCTACGAGCAGTACTTC.

The V and J genes are TRBV6-2 or TRBV6-3 and TRBJ2-4; 10 bases align to TRBD2. Germline CDR1 and CDR2: MNHEY and SVGEGT. The CDR3 length is 17 residues. The V segment lost 6 bases and the J segment 0 bases; nucleotides outside the gene matches: 8. The CDR3 spells CASSPSRLAGAKNIQYF. DNA of the CDR3: TGTGCCAGCAGCCCCTCGAGACTAGCGGGAGCCAAAAACATTCAGTACTTC.

The gene calls are TRBV5-1 and TRBJ2-2, with unresolved D. CDR3 length: 14 residues. CDR1 is SGHRS, CDR2 YFSETQ, per germline. Trimming took off 2 bases at V and 7 bases at J, with 12 bases between the two ends. The CDR3 DNA is TGCGCCAGCAGCTTTGAAGGTTTCGGCGGGGAGCTGTTTTTT. Amino acid sequence: CASSFEGFGGELFF.